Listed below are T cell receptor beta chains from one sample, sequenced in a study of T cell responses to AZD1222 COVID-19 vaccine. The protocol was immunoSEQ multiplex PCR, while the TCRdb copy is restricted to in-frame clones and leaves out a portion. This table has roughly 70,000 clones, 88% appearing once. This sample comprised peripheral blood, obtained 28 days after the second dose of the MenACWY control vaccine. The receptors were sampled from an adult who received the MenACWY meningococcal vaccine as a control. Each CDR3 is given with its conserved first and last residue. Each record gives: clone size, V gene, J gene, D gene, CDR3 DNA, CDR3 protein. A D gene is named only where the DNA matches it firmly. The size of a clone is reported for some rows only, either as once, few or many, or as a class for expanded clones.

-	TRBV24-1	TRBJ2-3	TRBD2	TGTGCCGCAGGCCTTAGCGGGAGGCGCACAGATACGCAGTATTTT	CAAGLSGRRTDTQYF
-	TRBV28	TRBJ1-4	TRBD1	TGTGCCAGCATCGGGTGGACAGGGGGGGATGTAGTCGGCGAACTGTTTTTT	CASIGWTGGDVVGELFF
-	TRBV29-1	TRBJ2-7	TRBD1	TGCAGCGTTGGACAGGGGCGTTCCTACGAGCAGTACTTC	CSVGQGRSYEQYF
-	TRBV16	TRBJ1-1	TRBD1	TGTGCCAGCAGCCGCTTGGATGCTAGAGACAGGGGGGGTACTGAAGCTTTCTTT	CASSRLDARDRGGTEAFF
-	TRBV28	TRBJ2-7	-	TGTGCCAGCAACGCACCGGGGGGCAACTCCTACGAGCAGTACTTC	CASNAPGGNSYEQYF
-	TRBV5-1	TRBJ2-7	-	TGCGCCAGCAGCTTGGTAGACTCAACCTACGAGCAGTACTTC	CASSLVDSTYEQYF
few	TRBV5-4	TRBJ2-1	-	TGTGCCAGCAGCTTAAACGGCTATGAGCAGTTCTTC	CASSLNGYEQFF
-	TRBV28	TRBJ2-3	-	TGTGCCAGCACCGGACCTAGCACAGATACGCAGTATTTT	CASTGPSTDTQYF
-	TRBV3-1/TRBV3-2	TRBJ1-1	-	TGTGCCAGCAGCCATTTGGGGCGAAAAGGAAGGACTGAAGCTTTCTTT	CASSHLGRKGRTEAFF
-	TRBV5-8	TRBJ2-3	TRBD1	TGTGCCAGCAGCTCCGGACAGGGGGGAACAGATACGCAGTATTTT	CASSSGQGGTDTQYF
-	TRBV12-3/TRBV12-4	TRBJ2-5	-	TGTGCCAGCAGTTTAGTCGGGGCAGAGACCCAGTACTTC	CASSLVGAETQYF
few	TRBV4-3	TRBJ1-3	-	TGCGCCAGCAGCCAAGATTTGGCGGGAGGAAACACCATATATTTT	CASSQDLAGGNTIYF
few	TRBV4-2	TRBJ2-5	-	TGTGCCAGCAGCCAAGACGGGTACCTGAAGACCCAGTACTTC	CASSQDGYLKTQYF
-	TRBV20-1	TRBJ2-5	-	TGCAGTGCTCTCAAAGAGACCCAGTACTTC	CSALKETQYF
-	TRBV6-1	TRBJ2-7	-	TGTGCCAGCAGTGAAGGGGGGGAAGCCTACGAGCAGTACTTC	CASSEGGEAYEQYF
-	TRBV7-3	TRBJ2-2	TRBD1	TGTGCCAGCAGCCCCGGGTCAGGGGGAACCGGGGAGCTGTTTTTT	CASSPGSGGTGELFF
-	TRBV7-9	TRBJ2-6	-	TGTGCCAGCAGCTTAAGGGGCACCAAGAGCTCTGGGGCCAACGTCCTGACTTTC	CASSLRGTKSSGANVLTF
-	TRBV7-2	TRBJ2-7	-	TGTGCCAGCAGCCCGCGAGGTAGCTCCTACGAGCAGTACTTC	CASSPRGSSYEQYF
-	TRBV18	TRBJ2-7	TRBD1	TGTGCCAGCTCACCAGGGACAGGGGTCGGGTACGAGCAGTACTTC	CASSPGTGVGYEQYF
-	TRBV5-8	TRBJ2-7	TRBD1	TGTGCCAGCACGACGGACAGGGGAGGGTACGAGCAGTACTTC	CASTTDRGGYEQYF
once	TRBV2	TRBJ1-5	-	TGTGCCAGCAGTGAAGAACAACTTCCCAATCAGCCCCAGCATTTT	CASSEEQLPNQPQHF
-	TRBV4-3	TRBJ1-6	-	TGCGCCAGCAGCCGAGTACTCCCCCTCAGTAGCTCCTATAATTCACCCCTCCACTTT	CASSRVLPLSSSYNSPLHF
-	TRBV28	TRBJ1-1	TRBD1	TGTGCCAGCAGTCCCCCGGCAGGGGGGAAGAGGACTGAAGCTTTCTTT	CASSPPAGGKRTEAFF
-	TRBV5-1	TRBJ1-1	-	TGCGCCAGCAGCGCCACACGTGACAGGAACACTGAAGCTTTCTTT	CASSATRDRNTEAFF
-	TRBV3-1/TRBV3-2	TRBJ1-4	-	TGTGCCAGCAGCAACAGAGCAACTAATGAAAAACTGTTTTTT	CASSNRATNEKLFF
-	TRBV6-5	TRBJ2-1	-	TGTGCCAGCAGTTACTCGAGAAGGGGTTCCTACAATGAGCAGTTCTTC	CASSYSRRGSYNEQFF
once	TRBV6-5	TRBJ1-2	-	TGTGCCAGCAGTTACTCGAATTCAGGGAACTATGGCTACACCTTC	CASSYSNSGNYGYTF
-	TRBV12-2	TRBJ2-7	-	TGTGCAAGTCGCCTCTTCAAATGGCCCCTCGAGCAGTACTTC	CASRLFKWPLEQYF
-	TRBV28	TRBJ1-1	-	TGTGCCAGCAGTTTATTGAGGGGGGACACTGAAGCTTTCTTT	CASSLLRGDTEAFF
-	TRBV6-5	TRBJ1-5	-	TGTGCCAGCAGTTACAGGGCAGGGAGCAATCAGCCCCAGCATTTT	CASSYRAGSNQPQHF
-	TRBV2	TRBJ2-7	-	TGTGCCAGCAGCGCACAGGGTCGGCCCTACGAGCAGTACTTC	CASSAQGRPYEQYF
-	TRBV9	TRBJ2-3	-	TGTGCCAGCAGCGCAGTACCTAGCACAGATACGCAGTATTTT	CASSAVPSTDTQYF
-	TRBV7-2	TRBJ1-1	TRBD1	TGTGCCAGCAGCCCTGTGGGACAGGGGGGTCTTACTGAAGCTTTCTTT	CASSPVGQGGLTEAFF
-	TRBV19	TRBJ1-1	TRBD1	TGTGCCAGCGAGCGGGGACAGCTGAACACTGAAGCTTTCTTT	CASERGQLNTEAFF
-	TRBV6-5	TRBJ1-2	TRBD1	TGTGCCAGCAGTTACGTAAGGACAGGGGGCAGCTATGGCTACACCTTC	CASSYVRTGGSYGYTF
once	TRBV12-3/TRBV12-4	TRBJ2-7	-	TGTGCCAGCAGTCCCCCCTGGGGCGTCGAGCAGTACTTC	CASSPPWGVEQYF
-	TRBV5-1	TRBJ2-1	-	TGCGCCAGCAGCTTGGTCAGCAGGGAGAGCCTGGGGGGCTCCTACAATGAGCAGTTCTTC	CASSLVSRESLGGSYNEQFF
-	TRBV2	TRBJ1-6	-	TGTGCCAGCAGAGGGTTTGTGAATTCACCCCTCCACTTT	CASRGFVNSPLHF
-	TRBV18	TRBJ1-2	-	TGTGCCAGCTCCCTTGGCTCAGACTATGGCTACACCTTC	CASSLGSDYGYTF
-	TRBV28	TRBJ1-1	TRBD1	TGTGCCAGCAGTTTAACCGGGACAGCCTACACTGAAGCTTTCTTT	CASSLTGTAYTEAFF
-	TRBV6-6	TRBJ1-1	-	TGTGCCGCCGGTGGGCAGTTGAACACTGAAGCTTTCTTT	CAAGGQLNTEAFF
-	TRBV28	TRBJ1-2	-	TGTGCCAGCAGTTTTGGTCGATCCTATGGCTACACCTTC	CASSFGRSYGYTF
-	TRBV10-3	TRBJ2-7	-	TGTGCCATCAGTGAAAGCCCCTCCTCGGACGAGCAGTACTTC	CAISESPSSDEQYF
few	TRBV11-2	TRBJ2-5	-	TGTGCCAGCAGCTTCGCAGGGAGAGGAGAGACCCAGTACTTC	CASSFAGRGETQYF
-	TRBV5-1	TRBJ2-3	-	TGCGCCAGCAGACCAGAGATGAGCACAGATACGCAGTATTTT	CASRPEMSTDTQYF
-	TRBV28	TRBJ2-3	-	TGTGCCAGCAGTTTAGGGGTCGTGGGCACAGATACGCAGTATTTT	CASSLGVVGTDTQYF
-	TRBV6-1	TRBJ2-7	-	TGTGCCAGCAGTGAAGCTAAGGGGTCTGGGTTCGAGCAGTACTTC	CASSEAKGSGFEQYF
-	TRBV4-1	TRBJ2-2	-	TGCGCCAGCAGCCAAGTGGCAGATAACACCGGGGAGCTGTTTTTT	CASSQVADNTGELFF
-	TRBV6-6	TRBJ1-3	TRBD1	TGTGCCAGCACCATAGGGGGCTATGGAAACACCATATATTTT	CASTIGGYGNTIYF